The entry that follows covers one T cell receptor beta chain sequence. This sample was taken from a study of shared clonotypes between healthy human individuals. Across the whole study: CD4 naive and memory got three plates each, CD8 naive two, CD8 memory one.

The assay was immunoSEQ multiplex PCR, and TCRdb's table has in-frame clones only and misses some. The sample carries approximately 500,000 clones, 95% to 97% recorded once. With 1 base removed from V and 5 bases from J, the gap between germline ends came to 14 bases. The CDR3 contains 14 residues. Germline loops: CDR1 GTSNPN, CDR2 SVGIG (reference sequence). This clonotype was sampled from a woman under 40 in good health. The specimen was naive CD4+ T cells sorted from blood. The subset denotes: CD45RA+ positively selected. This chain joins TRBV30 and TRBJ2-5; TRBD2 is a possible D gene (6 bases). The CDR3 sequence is CAWSAGGPTETQYF. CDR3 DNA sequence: TGTGCCTGGAGTGCCGGAGGGCCTACCGAGACCCAGTACTTC.